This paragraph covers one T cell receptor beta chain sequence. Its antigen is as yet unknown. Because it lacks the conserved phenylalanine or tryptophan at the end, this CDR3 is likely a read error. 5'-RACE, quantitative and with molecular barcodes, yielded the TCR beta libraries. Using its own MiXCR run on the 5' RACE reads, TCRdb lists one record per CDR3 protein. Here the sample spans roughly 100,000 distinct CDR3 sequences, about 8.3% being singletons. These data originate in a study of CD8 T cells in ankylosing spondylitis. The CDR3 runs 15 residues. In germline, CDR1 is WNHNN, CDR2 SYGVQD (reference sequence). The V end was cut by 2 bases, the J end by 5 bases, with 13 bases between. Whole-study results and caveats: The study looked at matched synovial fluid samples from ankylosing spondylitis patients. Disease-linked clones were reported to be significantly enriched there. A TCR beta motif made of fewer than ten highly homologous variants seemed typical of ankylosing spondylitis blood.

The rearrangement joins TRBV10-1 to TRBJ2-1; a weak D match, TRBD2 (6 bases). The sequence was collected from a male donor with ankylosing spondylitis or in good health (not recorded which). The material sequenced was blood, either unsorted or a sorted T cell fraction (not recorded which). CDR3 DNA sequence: TGCGCCAGCAGTGAGAGCCGGGAGATAAACAATGAGCAGTTCTCC. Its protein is CASSESREINNEQFS.